These 32 T cell receptor beta chains share one sample of origin, sequenced in a study of spatial heterogeneity in lung cancer. MiXCR, run by TCRdb on the 5' RACE reads, gives a single entry per CDR3 protein. The profile covers over 75,000 distinct CDR3 sequences, with approximately 21% appearing a single time and about 6.8% taken by the ten largest. Time point in this sample: sample taken at primary tumor resection. No cell sorting; template was whole RNA from tumor, lung tissue or PBMC. This specimen was PBMCs, taken at surgery. The source of these receptors is a male donor with early-stage non-small cell lung cancer.

V is TRBV3-1 and J is TRBJ2-7; a weak D match, TRBD2 (5 bases). CDR1 and CDR2 (germline): LGHDT, YNNKEL (reference sequence). The CDR3 totals 17 residues. The ends were cut back, 5 bases at V and 0 bases at J, with 20 bases in the middle. CDR3 amino acids: CASSSRLALRSSYEQYF. CDR3 bases: TGTGCCAGCAGCTCCCGGCTAGCCCTTAGGAGCTCCTACGAGCAGTACTTC.

The chain employs TRBV6-6 and TRBJ1-1, with D maybe TRBD1 (5 bases). With 7 bases removed from V and 5 bases from J, the gap between germline ends came to 20 bases. CDR3 length: 15 amino acids. Germline V gene lookup returns CDR1 MNHNY and CDR2 SVGAGI (reference sequence). The CDR3 loop is CASTPGQGWATEAFF. CDR3 nucleotides: TGTGCCAGCACCCCGGGGCAAGGGTGGGCTACTGAAGCTTTCTTT.

In its sample, this clonotype was seen a few times. V is TRBV29-1 and J is TRBJ1-1; D is unclear. Germline CDR1 reads SQVTM; CDR2 reads ANQGSEA. The V end was cut by 4 bases, the J end by 3 bases, with 6 bases between. This CDR3 spans 11 amino acids. The CDR3 coding sequence is TGCAGCGTTGGGCTTTACACTGAAGCTTTCTTT. Translating it yields CSVGLYTEAFF.

This clonotype showed up many times. The chain has TRBV5-4 and TRBJ1-2; no clear D. Looked up from germline, CDR1 is SGHNT and CDR2 is YYREEE (reference sequence). With 3 bases removed from V and 0 bases from J, the gap between germline ends came to 6 bases. CDR3 size: 13 residues. CDR3 DNA sequence: TGTGCCAGCAGCTATACAGCTAACTATGGCTACACCTTC. Protein product: CASSYTANYGYTF.

The rearrangement joins TRBV5-1 to TRBJ2-3; TRBD1 might be the D (6 bases). The CDR3 covers 13 residues. With 7 bases removed from V and 0 bases from J, the gap between germline ends came to 9 bases. Looked up from germline, CDR1 is SGHRS and CDR2 is YFSETQ. CDR3 nucleotide sequence: TGCGCCAGCCGGGGACAAAGCACAGATACGCAGTATTTT. Its protein is CASRGQSTDTQYF. The entire variable domain, with the rest obtained from reference TRBV5-1 and TRBJ2-3, is as follows: KAGVTQTPRYLIKTRGQQVTLSCSPISGHRSVSWYQQTPGQGLQFLFEYFSETQRNKGNFPGRFSGRQFSNSRSEMNVSTLELGDSALYLCASRGQSTDTQYFGPGTRLTVL.

Comments on this clonotype: Relative to the germline gene, one junction end is altered; a read error may explain this. The gene calls are TRBV20-1 and TRBJ1-1; D might be TRBD1 (6 bases). This CDR3 is built from 14 residues. Germline loops: CDR1 DFQATT, CDR2 SNEGSKA (reference sequence). CDR3 in DNA: TGCAGTGCTAGAGATCGGAGGGGGAACCCTGAAGCTTTCTTT. Amino acid sequence: CSARDRRGNPEAFF.

V is TRBV6-2 or TRBV6-3 and J is TRBJ2-3; TRBD1 matches at 7 bases. This CDR3 contains 15 residues. V trimming: 5 bases; J trimming: 1 base; junction bases outside the gene matches: 6. CDR1 MNHEY and CDR2 SVGEGT come from the germline V gene. For the CDR3, the DNA is TGTGCCAGCAGTAAAGACAGGGCCCGCACAGATACGCAGTATTTT. Protein product: CASSKDRARTDTQYF.

This chain links TRBV9 with TRBJ2-7; 7 positions agree with TRBD2. This CDR3 has 14 amino acids. Per the germline V gene, CDR1 is SGDLS and CDR2 is YYNGEE. V lost 4 bases, J lost 6 bases, and 10 bases stayed unmatched. CDR3: CASSPYGGIVEQYF. CDR3 DNA sequence: TGTGCCAGCAGCCCCTACGGGGGGATAGTCGAGCAGTACTTC.

V is TRBV7-3 and J is TRBJ2-3; TRBD1 aligns across 9 bases. The germline CDR1 and CDR2 sequences are SGHTA and FQGTGA. Unmatched junction bases numbered 8, after V lost 4 bases and J lost 0 bases. The CDR3 covers 17 residues. CDR3 coding DNA: TGTGCCAGCAGCTCCGGACAGGGGATAACTAGCACAGATACGCAGTATTTT. Translation: CASSSGQGITSTDTQYF.

This clonotype has just a few counts. The chain links TRBV28 to TRBJ1-2; D is possibly TRBD1 (6 bases). CDR1 and CDR2 (germline): MDHEN, SYDVKM. The CDR3 contains 15 residues. V lost 2 bases, J lost 7 bases, and 17 bases lay in between. This CDR3 reads CASSLGVRGKSGYTF. DNA for the CDR3: TGTGCCAGCAGTTTAGGGGTCAGGGGAAAATCTGGCTACACCTTC.

This rearrangement joins TRBV18 to TRBJ1-3; TRBD1 matches at 7 bases. With V trimmed by 0 bases and J by 4 bases, 3 bases remained unmatched. The CDR3 extends over 15 amino acids. The germline V gene has CDR1 KGHSH and CDR2 LQKENI. CDR3 sequence reads: CASSPPGQYGNTIYF. The CDR3 region has the DNA TGTGCCAGCTCACCACCGGGACAGTACGGAAACACCATATATTTT.

This clonotype was seen more than once but under ten times. Germline and junction disagree at one end, which may indicate a read error. The genes are TRBV7-7 and TRBJ2-2; 11 positions agree with TRBD1. The germline V gene encodes CDR1 SSHAT and CDR2 FNYEAQ (reference sequence). The length of the CDR3 is 21 residues. CDR3 sequence reads: CASSLSLGTGGASSQVGELFF. The CDR3 DNA follows: TGTGCTAGCAGCTTATCCCTCGGGACAGGGGGAGCCTCGTCGCAAGTCGGGGAGCTGTTTTTT.

This clonotype was seen a handful of times. The chain couples TRBV10-3 to TRBJ1-6, with 11 bases aligning to TRBD1. Germline V gene data show CDR1 as ENHRY and CDR2 as SYGVKD. This CDR3 spans 18 amino acids. J was trimmed by 9 bases and V by 5 bases; bases with no gene match: 15. The chain's CDR3 is CAISPGTGGLASSSPLHF. The CDR3 DNA is TGTGCCATCAGTCCCGGGACAGGGGGTCTGGCTTCTAGTTCACCCCTCCACTTT.

This clonotype was seen a handful of times. The chain employs TRBV5-4 and TRBJ2-5, with D possibly being TRBD1 (6 bases). This CDR3 has 17 amino acids. Germline-derived CDR1 and CDR2 are SGHNT and YYREEE (reference sequence). The V end was cut by 4 bases, the J end by 3 bases, with 22 bases between. The CDR3 coding sequence is TGTGCCAGCAGCCTTTTCCCCAGGGGCTCGAGGAAAGAGACCCAGTACTTC. It translates to CASSLFPRGSRKETQYF. Supplemented by reference TRBV5-4 and TRBJ2-5, the full variable domain reads ETGVTQSPTHLIKTRGQQVTLRCSSQSGHNTVSWYQQALGQGPQFIFQYYREEENGRGNFPPRFSGLQFPNYSSELNVNALELDDSALYLCASSLFPRGSRKETQYFGPGTRLLVL.

The chain uses TRBV7-2 and TRBJ1-5, with 9 bases that match TRBD1. This CDR3 contains 16 residues. The V segment lost 5 bases and the J segment 7 bases; nucleotides outside the gene matches: 12. Germline values: CDR1 SGHTA, CDR2 FQGNSA. The CDR3 is CASSDGTGRLGQPQHF. CDR3 DNA: TGTGCCAGCAGCGACGGGACAGGGAGGTTAGGGCAGCCCCAGCATTTT.

This clonotype was seen ten or more times. J is TRBJ2-7 and V is TRBV6-2 or TRBV6-3; the match to TRBD2 covers 7 bases. The V segment lost 0 bases and the J segment 1 base; nucleotides outside the gene matches: 6. Germline CDR1 is MNHEY and CDR2 is SVGEGT. CDR3 length: 16 residues. CDR3: CASSYSKVAGSYEQYF. The CDR3 coding sequence is TGTGCCAGCAGTTACTCGAAGGTAGCGGGTTCCTACGAGCAGTACTTC.

The V and J genes are TRBV15 and TRBJ1-4; possible D gene TRBD1, 5 bases. Trimming removed 3 bases at V and 6 bases at J, with 11 bases between. Germline lookup yields CDR1 LNHNV and CDR2 YYDKDF (reference sequence). The CDR3 is 14 amino acids. This CDR3 reads CATSSRGGDEKLFF. The CDR3 nucleotides read TGTGCCACCAGCAGTAGGGGCGGGGATGAAAAACTGTTTTTT.

The chain is built from TRBV20-1 and TRBJ2-3; 7 nucleotides match TRBD2. After removal of 3 bases from V and 0 bases from J, the junction contained 3 bases not matched to a gene. Germline V gene sequence: CDR1 DFQATT, CDR2 SNEGSKA (reference sequence). The CDR3 totals 14 residues. CDR3 nucleotide sequence: TGCAGTGCTAGCCGTAGCGGGAGCACAGATACGCAGTATTTT. Translation gives CSASRSGSTDTQYF.

A few counts support this clonotype. The chain has TRBV7-2 and TRBJ1-6; D is unresolved. CDR1 is SGHTA and CDR2 is FQGNSA in the germline V gene. The CDR3 has 14 amino acids. V was trimmed by 3 bases and J by 9 bases, leaving 12 bases between them. CDR3 amino acids: CASSFLRSSSPLHF. DNA for the CDR3: TGTGCCAGCAGCTTCCTGCGGAGCTCTTCACCCCTCCACTTT.

This clonotype has more than one count but fewer than ten. The J gene is TRBJ2-3, the V gene TRBV5-6, with 8 bases fitting TRBD1. V lost 2 bases, J lost 3 bases, and 5 bases stayed unmatched. This CDR3 spans 15 amino acids. Germline values: CDR1 SGHDT, CDR2 YYEEEE. CDR3 sequence (DNA): TGTGCCAGCAGCTTACGACAGGGGCTTACAGATACGCAGTATTTT. The encoded protein is CASSLRQGLTDTQYF. Filled out from reference TRBV5-6 and TRBJ2-3, the complete variable domain reads DAGVTQSPTHLIKTRGQQVTLRCSPKSGHDTVSWYQQALGQGPQFIFQYYEEEERQRGNFPDRFSGHQFPNYSSELNVNALLLGDSALYLCASSLRQGLTDTQYFGPGTRLTVL.

V and J are TRBV6-2 or TRBV6-3 and TRBJ2-7; either TRBD1 or TRBD2 may supply D (5 bases each). The germline V gene has CDR1 MNHEY and CDR2 SVGEGT. The V end lost 10 bases, the J end lost 2 bases, and 18 bases lay between the germline ends. The CDR3 is 14 amino acids. The CDR3 is CATQDGAPTYEQYF. The DNA for the CDR3 is TGTGCCACCCAGGACGGGGCGCCAACCTACGAGCAGTACTTC.

This clonotype has more than one count but fewer than ten. The chain is built from TRBV19 and TRBJ2-7, with a weak D call TRBD1 (7 bases). Trimming stripped 3 bases from V and 1 base from J, with 16 bases between. CDR3 size: 16 residues. In germline, CDR1 is LNHDA, CDR2 SQIVND (reference sequence). CDR3 nucleotides: TGTGCCAGTAGTATTACGGGGGCAGGGGGATCCTACGAGCAGTACTTC. This translates into CASSITGAGGSYEQYF. The whole variable domain, filled in from reference TRBV19 and TRBJ2-7, reads DGGITQSPKYLFRKEGQNVTLSCEQNLNHDAMYWYRQDPGQGLRLIYYSQIVNDFQKGDIAEGYSVSREKKESFPLTVTSAQKNPTAFYLCASSITGAGGSYEQYFGPGTRLTVT.

This rearrangement joins TRBV27 to TRBJ1-3; D uncertain. Germline V gene sequence: CDR1 MNHEY, CDR2 SMNVEV (reference sequence). The V end lost 4 bases, the J end lost 0 bases, and 10 bases lay between the germline ends. CDR3 size: 15 residues. This CDR3 is CASSSPANSGNTIYF. The CDR3 DNA sequence: TGTGCCAGCAGTTCGCCAGCGAACTCTGGAAACACCATATATTTT.

V is TRBV27 and J is TRBJ2-7, with 7 bases lining up with TRBD1. The CDR3 length is 16 residues. Unmatched junction bases numbered 12, after V lost 4 bases and J lost 3 bases. CDR1 is MNHEY, CDR2 SMNVEV, per germline (reference sequence). In DNA, the CDR3 is TGTGCCAGCAGTTCCATCTCGGGGACAGCCCTCTACGAGCAGTACTTC. This gives the protein CASSSISGTALYEQYF.

V is TRBV5-4 and J is TRBJ2-5; TRBD2 agrees at 15 bases. CDR1 and CDR2 from the germline V gene are SGHNT and YYREEE (reference sequence). The J segment lost 5 bases and the V segment lost 0 bases, leaving 2 bases of the junction unmatched. The length of the CDR3 is 16 residues. CDR3 DNA sequence: TGTGCCAGCAGCTTGGGAGGGACTAGCGGGAGGGAGACCCAGTACTTC. Amino acids: CASSLGGTSGRETQYF.

This clonotype was counted only a few times. The chain couples TRBV27 to TRBJ1-2; D possibly corresponds to TRBD1 (5 bases). The CDR3 runs 14 residues. The germline V and J ends were trimmed by 2 bases and 4 bases, with 11 bases remaining between them. Germline CDR1 reads MNHEY; CDR2 reads SMNVEV (reference sequence). CDR3 amino acids: CASSLKGIFYGYTF. The CDR3 DNA sequence: TGTGCCAGCAGTTTAAAGGGGATCTTCTATGGCTACACCTTC.

Only a few counts were recorded for this clonotype. The chain uses TRBV2 and TRBJ1-1, with TRBD1 as a possible D gene (5 bases). V lost 6 bases and J lost 1, with 12 bases in between. Germline V gives CDR1 SNHLY, CDR2 FYNNEI. The CDR3 is 14 amino acids. The CDR3 DNA reads TGTGCCAGCAGGGGGGTTCAGGGGAACACTGAAGCTTTCTTT. This encodes CASRGVQGNTEAFF. The whole variable domain, filled in from reference TRBV2 and TRBJ1-1, reads EPEVTQTPSHQVTQMGQEVILRCVPISNHLYFYWYRQILGQKVEFLVSFYNNEISEKSEIFDDQFSVERPDGSNFTLKIRSTKLEDSAMYFCASRGVQGNTEAFFGQGTRLTVV.

Concerning this clonotype itself: The junction shows a germline mismatch at one end, possibly a read error. This chain uses TRBV27 with TRBJ2-5; 7 bases match TRBD1. From germline, CDR1 is MNHEY and CDR2 SMNVEV (reference sequence). The CDR3 is 15 amino acids. The CDR3 is CASSPYRGQQATQYF. In nucleotides, the CDR3 is TGTGCCAGCAGTCCATACCGGGGACAGCAAGCGACCCAGTACTTC.

This clonotype was counted between two and nine times. V and J are TRBV27 and TRBJ2-5; 7 bases are a match to TRBD1. Germline values: CDR1 MNHEY, CDR2 SMNVEV (reference sequence). The CDR3 is 14 residues long. Germline trimming cut 6 bases from V and 2 bases from J; bases unmatched to any gene: 6. CDR3 region: CASRAGTAQETQYF. CDR3 sequence (DNA): TGTGCCAGCAGGGCCGGGACAGCACAAGAGACCCAGTACTTC.

The chain has TRBV12-3 or TRBV12-4 and TRBJ1-5, with unresolved D. V was trimmed by 8 bases and J by 0 bases, leaving 5 bases between them. This CDR3 region has 12 residues. CDR3 coding DNA: TGTGCCAGCTCTACTAGCAATCAGCCCCAGCATTTT. Its protein product is CASSTSNQPQHF.

This clonotype was observed at least ten times. The chain recombines TRBV7-9 with TRBJ2-5; D gene uncertain. Germline V gene sequence: CDR1 SEHNR, CDR2 FQNEAQ (reference sequence). This CDR3 region has 11 residues. V lost 6 bases and J 5 bases, leaving 7 bases between the germline ends. This chain's CDR3 is CASRLGETQYF. In DNA form, the CDR3 reads TGTGCCAGCAGACTGGGGGAGACCCAGTACTTC.

The table lists this clonotype with many counts. V and J are TRBV4-1 and TRBJ1-5, with D hard to call. This CDR3 region has 14 residues. Trimming pared 1 base from V and 9 bases from J, leaving 13 bases between. Germline V gives CDR1 MGHRA, CDR2 YSYEKL. In nucleotides, the CDR3 is TGCGCCAGCAGCCAAGCCCTCCAATCTCGGCCCCAGCATTTT. Its protein product is CASSQALQSRPQHF.